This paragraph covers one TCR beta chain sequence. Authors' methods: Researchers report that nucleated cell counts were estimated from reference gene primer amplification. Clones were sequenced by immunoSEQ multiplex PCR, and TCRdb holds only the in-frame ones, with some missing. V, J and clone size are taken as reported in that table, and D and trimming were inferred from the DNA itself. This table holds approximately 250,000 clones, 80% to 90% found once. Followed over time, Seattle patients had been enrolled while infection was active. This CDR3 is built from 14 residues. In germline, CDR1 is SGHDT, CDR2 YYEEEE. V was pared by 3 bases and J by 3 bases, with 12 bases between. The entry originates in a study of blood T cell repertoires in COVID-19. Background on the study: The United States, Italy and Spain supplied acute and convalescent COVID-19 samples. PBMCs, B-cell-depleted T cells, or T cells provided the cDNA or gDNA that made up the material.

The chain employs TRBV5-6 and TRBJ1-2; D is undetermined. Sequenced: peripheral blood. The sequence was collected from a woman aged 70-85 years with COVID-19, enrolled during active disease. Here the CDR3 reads CASSYGLGDYGYTF. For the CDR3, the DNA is TGTGCCAGCAGCTACGGGTTAGGTGACTATGGCTACACCTTC. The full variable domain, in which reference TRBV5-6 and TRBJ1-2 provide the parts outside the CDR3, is DAGVTQSPTHLIKTRGQQVTLRCSPKSGHDTVSWYQQALGQGPQFIFQYYEEEERQRGNFPDRFSGHQFPNYSSELNVNALLLGDSALYLCASSYGLGDYGYTFGSGTRLTVV.